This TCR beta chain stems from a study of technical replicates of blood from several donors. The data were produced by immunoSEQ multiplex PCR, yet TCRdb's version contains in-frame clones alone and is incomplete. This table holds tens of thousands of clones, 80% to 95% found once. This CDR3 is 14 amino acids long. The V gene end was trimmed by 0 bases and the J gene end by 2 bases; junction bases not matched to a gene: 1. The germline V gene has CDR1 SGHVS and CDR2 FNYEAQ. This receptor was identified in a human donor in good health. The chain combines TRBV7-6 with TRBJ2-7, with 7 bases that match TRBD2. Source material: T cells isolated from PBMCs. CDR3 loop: CASSLAGLAYEQYF. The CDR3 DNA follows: TGTGCCAGCAGCTTAGCCGGACTAGCCTACGAGCAGTACTTC. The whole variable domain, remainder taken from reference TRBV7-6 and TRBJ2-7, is GAGVSQSPRYKVTKRGQDVALRCDPISGHVSLYWYRQALGQGPEFLTYFNYEAQQDKSGLPNDRFSAERPEGSISTLTIQRTEQRDSAMYRCASSLAGLAYEQYFGPGTRLTVT.